The rows below give T cell receptor beta chains drawn from one sample of a study of PD-L1 blockade in urothelial cancer. Assay: immunoSEQ multiplex PCR; the TCRdb copy retains only in-frame clones and omits some. The table has tens of thousands of clones, about 86% seen once. Specimen: PBMCs, collected around atezolizumab (anti-PD-L1) treatment. These receptors were taken from a man aged 60-69 years with urothelial cancer. Each CDR3 is given with its conserved first and last residue. D genes are given only for firm matches. Rows give clone size only sometimes, using once, few, many, or a class for an expanded clone.

size	V	D	J	DNA	CDR3
-	TRBV11-3	-	TRBJ1-4	TGTGCCAGCAGCCCTACTCACGGGTATAATGAAAAACTGTTTTTT	CASSPTHGYNEKLFF
-	TRBV28	-	TRBJ1-6	TGTGCCAGCAGACTCGGACTCGATTCTGCACCCCTCCACTTT	CASRLGLDSAPLHF
-	TRBV28	-	TRBJ1-5	TGTGCCAGCAGTGACCCGGTGAGGGCCTGGTATAGCAATCAGCCCCAGCATTTT	CASSDPVRAWYSNQPQHF
-	TRBV7-2	-	TRBJ2-7	TGTGCCAGCAGCGTGTTAGCCCTCAGGGCCTACGAGCAGTACTTC	CASSVLALRAYEQYF
-	TRBV5-8	-	TRBJ1-1	TGTGCCAGCAGCTTAACCGCAGGGCACACTGAAGCTTTCTTT	CASSLTAGHTEAFF
once	TRBV19	-	TRBJ1-4	TGTGCCAGTAGTATGGGTGTATCAGACAGAGGATCCGAAAAACTGTTTTTT	CASSMGVSDRGSEKLFF
-	TRBV7-9	TRBD1	TRBJ1-1	TGTGCCAGCAGCTTCCTAGGACAGGGTGGCACTGAAGCTTTCTTT	CASSFLGQGGTEAFF
-	TRBV2	-	TRBJ1-5	TGTGCCAGCAGTGAAGTGGGGGCTCAGCCCCAGCATTTT	CASSEVGAQPQHF
-	TRBV18	TRBD2	TRBJ2-3	TGTGCCAGCAGCGGGACTAGCACGAGCACAGATACGCAGTATTTT	CASSGTSTSTDTQYF
-	TRBV4-3	TRBD2	TRBJ2-2	TGCGCCAGCAGCCAAAGCGGGACTTCTGACACCGGGGAGCTGTTTTTT	CASSQSGTSDTGELFF
-	TRBV6-5	TRBD1	TRBJ2-7	TGTGCCAGCAGCTCCACCCCGACAGGGGCGCACGAGCAGTACTTC	CASSSTPTGAHEQYF
-	TRBV18	-	TRBJ2-5	TGTGCCAGCTCACCGGACAGCCAAGAGACCCAGTACTTC	CASSPDSQETQYF
-	TRBV5-1	TRBD1	TRBJ1-3	TGCGCCAGCAGCCTGCAGGGGGAGGGAAACACCATATATTTT	CASSLQGEGNTIYF
-	TRBV7-8	-	TRBJ2-7	TGTGCCAGCAGCTTATCCGGGACATTCCGTTCGTACGAGCAGTACTTC	CASSLSGTFRSYEQYF
-	TRBV7-9	TRBD2	TRBJ2-1	TGTGCCAGCAGCTCGTGGCGGGGGAGATACAATGAGCAGTTCTTC	CASSSWRGRYNEQFF
-	TRBV5-6	-	TRBJ2-1	TGTGCCAGCAGCTTGGATAGGCAGACTCATGAGCAGTTCTTC	CASSLDRQTHEQFF
-	TRBV4-3	-	TRBJ2-1	TGCGCCAGCAGCCAAGATAGCGCAGGCTGGAATGAGCAGTTCTTC	CASSQDSAGWNEQFF
-	TRBV28	-	TRBJ1-1	TGTGCCAGCAGTTTTGGGGCAGTTAGGGGTTGGGTGGCCACTGAAGCTTTCTTT	CASSFGAVRGWVATEAFF
-	TRBV27	-	TRBJ2-7	TGTGCCAGCAGTATTTGGGGCGGAAACTACGAGCAGTACTTC	CASSIWGGNYEQYF
-	TRBV6-1	-	TRBJ2-5	TGTGCCAGCAGTGATACTATGGCCGGGACTCCGTACCAAGAGACCCAGTACTTC	CASSDTMAGTPYQETQYF
-	TRBV10-3	-	TRBJ2-1	TGTGCCATCAGTGAGCCCTCAGGGACTCGACAGTTCTTC	CAISEPSGTRQFF
once	TRBV2	-	TRBJ2-5	TGTGCCAGCAGTGGGGCCCTTTTGGAAACCCAGTACTTC	CASSGALLETQYF
few	TRBV9	-	TRBJ1-6	TGTGCCAGCAGCGTAGAAGCGGTCCTGGGATCACCCCTCCACTTT	CASSVEAVLGSPLHF
-	TRBV23-1	TRBD1	TRBJ1-5	TGCGCCAGCAGTCAATCCCTGGGACAGGGGTTAGATCAGCCCCAGCATTTT	CASSQSLGQGLDQPQHF
-	TRBV7-2	-	TRBJ2-1	TGTGCCAGCAGCCGCCAGAGGGGGGGCAATGAGCAGTTCTTC	CASSRQRGGNEQFF
few	TRBV11-2	TRBD1	TRBJ1-1	TGTGCCAGCAGCTCCTTCACAGGGGGGACTGAAGCTTTCTTT	CASSSFTGGTEAFF
-	TRBV7-2	-	TRBJ2-7	TGTGCCAGCACTCCTACTAGTATCCACGAGCAGTACTTC	CASTPTSIHEQYF
-	TRBV5-4	-	TRBJ1-1	TGTGCCAGCAGCTTAAAGGGGGGGGGAGCTTTCTTT	CASSLKGGGAFF
-	TRBV25-1	-	TRBJ2-3	TGTGCCAGCAGTGAATGGGGGGGCAGGACAGATACGCAGTATTTT	CASSEWGGRTDTQYF
-	TRBV11-2	TRBD2	TRBJ2-5	TGTGCCAGCAGCTTGGAGCGGGGGATTAGAGGGCAAGAGACCCAGTACTTC	CASSLERGIRGQETQYF
few	TRBV27	TRBD1	TRBJ2-1	TGTGCCAGCAGTACCTTGACAGGGGGCTCCTACAATGAGCAGTTCTTC	CASSTLTGGSYNEQFF
-	TRBV29-1	-	TRBJ1-1	TGCAGCGTTGTGGGGGGGCAGGGGAACACTGAAGCTTTCTTT	CSVVGGQGNTEAFF
once	TRBV6-6	-	TRBJ2-1	TGTGCCAGCAGCGAGGGTGTCGCCTACAATGAGCAGTTCTTC	CASSEGVAYNEQFF
-	TRBV5-1	TRBD1	TRBJ1-2	TGCGCCAGCAGCTTGGTTCAGGGGGGAGGTTATGGCTACACCTTC	CASSLVQGGGYGYTF
-	TRBV5-1	TRBD1	TRBJ2-3	TGCGCCAGCAGCTTGGGGGGGACAGGTCGAGGGACGCAGTATTTT	CASSLGGTGRGTQYF
few	TRBV14	TRBD1	TRBJ2-7	TGTGCCAGCAGCCAGAACATTCGACAGGGGGCAAACTACGAGCAGTACTTC	CASSQNIRQGANYEQYF
-	TRBV7-2	TRBD1	TRBJ1-5	TGTGCCAGCAGCCCCAGGGCAGACAGGGTGAGCAATCAGCCCCAGCATTTT	CASSPRADRVSNQPQHF
-	TRBV19	-	TRBJ2-3	TGTGCCAGTAGTGAGGGGGGGCGCCAGGCAGATACGCAGTATTTT	CASSEGGRQADTQYF
-	TRBV9	-	TRBJ1-6	TGTGCCAGCAGCGTCGGCAGGGTGGGCTCACCCCTCCACTTT	CASSVGRVGSPLHF
-	TRBV4-1	-	TRBJ2-5	TGCGCCAGCAGCCAATTTACGGGGGTGACCCAAGAGACCCAGTACTTC	CASSQFTGVTQETQYF
once	TRBV2	TRBD2	TRBJ2-5	TGTGCCAGCAGTAAGGGACTAGCGGGGGAAGAGACCCAGTACTTC	CASSKGLAGEETQYF
-	TRBV7-2	-	TRBJ1-2	TGTGCCAGCAGTATTAACCGGGACACCAGTGTGGGGGGCTACACCTTC	CASSINRDTSVGGYTF
-	TRBV11-2	-	TRBJ1-2	TGTGCCAGCAGCTTGGGGACACTTACTAACTATGGCTACACCTTC	CASSLGTLTNYGYTF
few	TRBV7-9	TRBD2	TRBJ2-3	TGTGCCAGCAGCGCTAGCGGGGGAATAGATACGCAGTATTTT	CASSASGGIDTQYF
-	TRBV7-8	TRBD2	TRBJ2-1	TGTGCCAGCAGCTTTAGCGGGGCGATCAATGAGCAGTTCTTC	CASSFSGAINEQFF
-	TRBV9	-	TRBJ2-2	TGTGCCAGCAGCGTAGGAACAGACATTACGACCGGGGAGCTGTTTTTT	CASSVGTDITTGELFF
-	TRBV6-5	-	TRBJ1-2	TGTGCCAGCACTCCGAGGGCAGAGAATGGCTACACCTTC	CASTPRAENGYTF
-	TRBV29-1	TRBD1	TRBJ2-2	TGCAGCGCCAGGGGACAGGGGAACACCGGGGAGCTGTTTTTT	CSARGQGNTGELFF